The entry below describes one T cell receptor beta chain. Its matching antigen is unknown. This CDR3 spans 16 amino acids. Trimming took off 6 bases at V and 1 base at J, with 15 bases between the two ends. CDR1 is MNHEY and CDR2 is SMNVEV in the germline V gene (reference sequence). This sample was taken from a study of T cells in narcolepsy. General study points: Autoreactive HCRT-specific and TRIB2-specific clonotypes were marked in same-patient CSF-versus-blood CD4+ comparisons.

The data were produced by immunoSEQ multiplex PCR, yet TCRdb's version contains in-frame clones alone and is incomplete. The data contain about 30,000 clones, 75% to 85% of them singletons. This TCR was sampled from a human donor with narcolepsy. Material for sequencing was CD45RA- memory CD4+ T cells from PBMCs. V gene TRBV27 combines with J gene TRBJ2-2; D assignment may be TRBD1 or TRBD2 (5 bases each). CDR3 DNA sequence: TGTGCCAGCAGACGAACCGGGGCCAAGAACACCGGGGAGCTGTTTTTT. Translation: CASRRTGAKNTGELFF.